The rows below give T cell receptor beta chains drawn from one sample of a study of OX40 agonist ivuxolimab in advanced cancers. This table comes from immunoSEQ multiplex PCR, and its TCRdb copy is limited to in-frame clones, with some not included. The repertoire holds roughly 90,000 clones, with 75% to 90% as singletons. Material: CD4+ or CD8+ T cells sorted from blood, obtained in a trial of the OX40 agonist ivuxolimab. The source of these receptors is an adult with an advanced solid tumor such as melanoma, head and neck, liver or kidney cancer. Each CDR3 is given with its conserved first and last residue. The order of the fields is D gene, clone size, V gene, J gene, CDR3 DNA, CDR3 protein. D genes are given only for firm matches. Where a row states a size, it is once, few, many or the class of an expanded clone; other rows omit it.

d_gene: .; abundance: .; v_gene: TRBV18; j_gene: TRBJ2-7; CDR3nt: TGTGCCAGCTCACCATATCCCTACGAGCAGTACTTC; CDR3aa: CASSPYPYEQYF
d_gene: .; abundance: .; v_gene: TRBV28; j_gene: TRBJ1-2; CDR3nt: TGTGCCAGCAGGATCGGACAGACCTATGGCTACACCTTC; CDR3aa: CASRIGQTYGYTF
d_gene: TRBD1; abundance: .; v_gene: TRBV29-1; j_gene: TRBJ2-3; CDR3nt: TGCAGCGCCAGACAGGGGAACGGGCCCACAGATACGCAGTATTTT; CDR3aa: CSARQGNGPTDTQYF
d_gene: TRBD2; abundance: .; v_gene: TRBV30; j_gene: TRBJ2-7; CDR3nt: TGTGCCTGGAGTCGAACCACTAGCGGTACTTCCTCCTACGAGCAGTACTTC; CDR3aa: CAWSRTTSGTSSYEQYF
d_gene: .; abundance: once; v_gene: TRBV5-1; j_gene: TRBJ2-5; CDR3nt: TGCGCCAGCAGCTTCGCTACCTCCCAAGAGACCCAGTACTTC; CDR3aa: CASSFATSQETQYF
d_gene: .; abundance: .; v_gene: TRBV28; j_gene: TRBJ1-5; CDR3nt: TGTGCCAGCAGTTGGGGGCTGGGGAATCAGCCCCAGCATTTT; CDR3aa: CASSWGLGNQPQHF
d_gene: .; abundance: .; v_gene: TRBV19; j_gene: TRBJ1-5; CDR3nt: TGTGCCAGTAGTATGATCGAACAATCTCAGCCCCAGCATTTT; CDR3aa: CASSMIEQSQPQHF
d_gene: .; abundance: .; v_gene: TRBV10-3; j_gene: TRBJ2-1; CDR3nt: TGTGCCATCAGTGTGGGACTCCCAAGGGAGCAGTTCTTC; CDR3aa: CAISVGLPREQFF
d_gene: .; abundance: .; v_gene: TRBV7-3; j_gene: TRBJ2-3; CDR3nt: TGTGCCAGCAGCTTAGGAGGTTCATTGGATACGCAGTATTTT; CDR3aa: CASSLGGSLDTQYF
d_gene: .; abundance: .; v_gene: TRBV6-5; j_gene: TRBJ1-1; CDR3nt: TGTGCCAGCAGCTACCGGACACCAGAGACTGAAGCTTTCTTT; CDR3aa: CASSYRTPETEAFF
d_gene: TRBD1; abundance: .; v_gene: TRBV5-6; j_gene: TRBJ1-2; CDR3nt: TGTGCCAGCAGCCTTGACAGGGGAGGTGGCTACACCTTC; CDR3aa: CASSLDRGGGYTF
d_gene: .; abundance: .; v_gene: TRBV5-1; j_gene: TRBJ1-1; CDR3nt: TGCGCCAGCAGCTTGGGGGTGAGAGACACTGAAGCTTTCTTT; CDR3aa: CASSLGVRDTEAFF
d_gene: .; abundance: few; v_gene: TRBV19; j_gene: TRBJ1-1; CDR3nt: TGTGCCAGTACCCGGCGCACTGAAGCTTTCTTT; CDR3aa: CASTRRTEAFF
d_gene: TRBD1; abundance: .; v_gene: TRBV23-1; j_gene: TRBJ2-7; CDR3nt: TGCGCCAGCAGCCACCCCGAACAGGGGCACGAGCAGTACTTC; CDR3aa: CASSHPEQGHEQYF
d_gene: TRBD1; abundance: .; v_gene: TRBV27; j_gene: TRBJ2-4; CDR3nt: TGTGCCAGCAGTTTAATCCGGCAGGGGGCAGCCAAAAACATTCAGTACTTC; CDR3aa: CASSLIRQGAAKNIQYF
d_gene: .; abundance: .; v_gene: TRBV15; j_gene: TRBJ1-4; CDR3nt: TGTGCCACCAGCAGAGGAGGGGGTAATGAAAAACTGTTTTTT; CDR3aa: CATSRGGGNEKLFF
d_gene: .; abundance: .; v_gene: TRBV7-8; j_gene: TRBJ1-3; CDR3nt: TGTGCCAGCAGCCTAGGGACAACGGGAAACACCATATATTTT; CDR3aa: CASSLGTTGNTIYF
d_gene: .; abundance: .; v_gene: TRBV9; j_gene: TRBJ1-1; CDR3nt: TGTGCCAGCAGCGTAGACTTGGGGCTAGACACTGAAGCTTTCTTT; CDR3aa: CASSVDLGLDTEAFF
d_gene: .; abundance: .; v_gene: TRBV6-4; j_gene: TRBJ2-5; CDR3nt: TGTGCCAGCAGTGACTCAGGGGTATTCCGAGAGACCCAGTACTTC; CDR3aa: CASSDSGVFRETQYF
d_gene: .; abundance: .; v_gene: TRBV5-6; j_gene: TRBJ2-2; CDR3nt: TGTGCCAGCAGCTCCCTACTTGGTGGGGTAAACACCGGGGAGCTGTTTTTT; CDR3aa: CASSSLLGGVNTGELFF
d_gene: TRBD2; abundance: .; v_gene: TRBV20-1; j_gene: TRBJ2-1; CDR3nt: TGCAGTGCTAACGTCCTAGCGGGAATCTTCTTC; CDR3aa: CSANVLAGIFF
d_gene: TRBD1; abundance: .; v_gene: TRBV6-6; j_gene: TRBJ2-4; CDR3nt: TGTGCCAGCAGTTACTCCGGAGAGGGGGCTGGAAACATTCAGTACTTC; CDR3aa: CASSYSGEGAGNIQYF
d_gene: TRBD2; abundance: .; v_gene: TRBV18; j_gene: TRBJ2-7; CDR3nt: TGTGCCAGCTCACCGGGGACTAGCGGTTACGAGCAGTACTTC; CDR3aa: CASSPGTSGYEQYF
d_gene: TRBD1; abundance: .; v_gene: TRBV10-2; j_gene: TRBJ1-3; CDR3nt: TGCGCCAGCGGCCAAGTACAGGGGCCTGGAAACACCATATATTTT; CDR3aa: CASGQVQGPGNTIYF
d_gene: .; abundance: .; v_gene: TRBV5-5; j_gene: TRBJ2-5; CDR3nt: TGTGCCAGCAGCTATTCGAATAACCAAGAGACCCAGTACTTC; CDR3aa: CASSYSNNQETQYF
d_gene: .; abundance: few; v_gene: TRBV5-4; j_gene: TRBJ2-3; CDR3nt: TGTGCCAGCAGCCCCACTTCAGCTAGCACAGATACGCAGTATTTT; CDR3aa: CASSPTSASTDTQYF
d_gene: TRBD2; abundance: .; v_gene: TRBV28; j_gene: TRBJ2-5; CDR3nt: TGTGCCAGCGGGACTAGCAGCGAGACCCAGTACTTC; CDR3aa: CASGTSSETQYF
d_gene: .; abundance: .; v_gene: TRBV5-6; j_gene: TRBJ2-3; CDR3nt: TGTGCCAGCAGCTTGAGGTCAGGGGGGGCAGATACGCAGTATTTT; CDR3aa: CASSLRSGGADTQYF
d_gene: .; abundance: .; v_gene: TRBV7-9; j_gene: TRBJ1-6; CDR3nt: TGTGCCAGCAGCGGTCAGGGGTCGGGTTCACCCCTCCACTTT; CDR3aa: CASSGQGSGSPLHF
d_gene: .; abundance: few; v_gene: TRBV7-2; j_gene: TRBJ1-2; CDR3nt: TGTGCCAGCAGCAAATCTAACTATGGCTACACCTTC; CDR3aa: CASSKSNYGYTF
d_gene: .; abundance: .; v_gene: TRBV6-5; j_gene: TRBJ2-7; CDR3nt: TGTGCCAGCAGTTACTCCGGAGGATCCGTGCCAACCGAGCAGTACTTC; CDR3aa: CASSYSGGSVPTEQYF
d_gene: .; abundance: .; v_gene: TRBV4-3; j_gene: TRBJ2-1; CDR3nt: TGCGCCAGCAGCCAAGTTCAGTTCGATGAGCAGTTCTTC; CDR3aa: CASSQVQFDEQFF
d_gene: .; abundance: .; v_gene: TRBV20-1; j_gene: TRBJ2-1; CDR3nt: TGCAGTGCTCAAGGGGTAAATGAGCAGTTCTTC; CDR3aa: CSAQGVNEQFF
d_gene: .; abundance: few; v_gene: TRBV28; j_gene: TRBJ1-2; CDR3nt: TGTGCCAGCAGTTTCCTCAGGGGTCGTGGCTACACCTTC; CDR3aa: CASSFLRGRGYTF
d_gene: .; abundance: .; v_gene: TRBV11-3; j_gene: TRBJ2-3; CDR3nt: TGTGCCAGCAGCTTCGGGCCAGTCCAAGATACGCAGTATTTT; CDR3aa: CASSFGPVQDTQYF
d_gene: TRBD1; abundance: .; v_gene: TRBV19; j_gene: TRBJ1-5; CDR3nt: TGTGCCAGTAAATCGGACAGGGACAATTATCAGCCCCAGCATTTT; CDR3aa: CASKSDRDNYQPQHF
d_gene: .; abundance: .; v_gene: TRBV29-1; j_gene: TRBJ2-1; CDR3nt: TGCAGCGTTAGGGGGTCCTACAATGAGCAGTTCTTC; CDR3aa: CSVRGSYNEQFF
d_gene: TRBD1; abundance: .; v_gene: TRBV7-9; j_gene: TRBJ2-2; CDR3nt: TGTGCCAGCAGCTTAGTGGGTGACAGGGGAGTCGGGGAGCTGTTTTTT; CDR3aa: CASSLVGDRGVGELFF
d_gene: .; abundance: .; v_gene: TRBV4-2; j_gene: TRBJ1-4; CDR3nt: TGTGCCAGCAGCCAAGATCTTCTCTCTAATAATGAAAAACTGTTTTTT; CDR3aa: CASSQDLLSNNEKLFF
d_gene: .; abundance: .; v_gene: TRBV2; j_gene: TRBJ2-2; CDR3nt: TGTGCCAGCAGTGCGTCCAGCACCGGGGAGCTGTTTTTT; CDR3aa: CASSASSTGELFF
d_gene: .; abundance: .; v_gene: TRBV6-6; j_gene: TRBJ2-3; CDR3nt: TGTGCCAGCAGTTACCCGAGTGGAGATACGCAGTATTTT; CDR3aa: CASSYPSGDTQYF
d_gene: .; abundance: .; v_gene: TRBV5-1; j_gene: TRBJ1-3; CDR3nt: TGCGCCAGCAGCTTGGAGGGCCGGAGCTCTGGAAACACCATATATTTT; CDR3aa: CASSLEGRSSGNTIYF
d_gene: .; abundance: few; v_gene: TRBV4-1; j_gene: TRBJ1-4; CDR3nt: TGCGCCAGCAGCCATGGAGGGACAACTAATGAAAAACTGTTTTTT; CDR3aa: CASSHGGTTNEKLFF
d_gene: .; abundance: .; v_gene: TRBV6-1; j_gene: TRBJ1-2; CDR3nt: TGTGCCAACTCTCCAGGGTACTATGGCTACACCTTC; CDR3aa: CANSPGYYGYTF
d_gene: .; abundance: .; v_gene: TRBV7-9; j_gene: TRBJ2-1; CDR3nt: TGTGCCAGCAGCTTCACAGGAGCTTTCTCTGAGCAGTTCTTC; CDR3aa: CASSFTGAFSEQFF